The 9 T cell receptor beta chains below all came from one sample that was sequenced in a study of cytomegalovirus exposure and HLA in healthy donors. This PCR relied on a set of 60 Vbeta primers and 13 Jbeta primers. The assay was immunoSEQ multiplex PCR, and TCRdb's table has in-frame clones only and misses some. The sample comprises 100,000 to 150,000 clones, roughly 17% of which are singletons, and about 3% rests with the top ten. Source material: PBMCs. The receptors here all came from a female donor in good health and CMV-seropositive.

The chain employs TRBV6-1 and TRBJ1-1; D is unclear. This CDR3 is built from 13 residues. CDR1 and CDR2 (germline): MNHNS, SASEGT. V lost 1 base, J lost 3 bases, and 6 bases lay in between. CDR3 protein: CASSEDGDTEAFF. The CDR3 coding sequence is TGTGCCAGCAGTGAAGACGGGGACACTGAAGCTTTCTTT.

The sample holds a few counts of this clone. The chain recombines TRBV28 with TRBJ1-1; TRBD1 matches 8 bases. Germline V gene lookup returns CDR1 MDHEN and CDR2 SYDVKM. V lost 6 bases to trimming and J lost 4 bases; unmatched junction nucleotides: 4. The length of the CDR3 is 13 residues. The CDR3 protein is CASRKQGGTEAFF. The CDR3 DNA reads as TGTGCCAGCAGAAAACAGGGGGGCACTGAAGCTTTCTTT.

V gene TRBV21-1 combines with J gene TRBJ2-5; the table's D gene call, TRBD1, was not cross checked with the DNA. TRBV21-1 has pseudogene status. The CDR3 spans 19 residues. The CDR3 nucleotides are TGTGCCAGCAGCAAAGAGGGACAGGGGGCGGTTCCCCTCCAAGAGACCCAGTACTTC. Translating gives CASSKEGQGAVPLQETQYF.

This clone was recorded a few times. The chain has TRBV29-1 and TRBJ1-2; D gene ambiguous. The germline V and J ends were trimmed by 4 bases and 8 bases, with 17 bases remaining between them. The CDR3 spans 13 residues. Germline lookup yields CDR1 SQVTM and CDR2 ANQGSEA. CDR3 sequence: CSVAGGLLGGYTF. DNA for the CDR3: TGCAGCGTTGCGGGTGGACTCCTGGGGGGCTACACCTTC. Looking up the rest from reference TRBV29-1 and TRBJ1-2 gives the full variable domain: SAVISQKPSRDICQRGTSLTIQCQVDSQVTMMFWYRQQPGQSLTLIATANQGSEATYESGFVIDKFPISRPNLTFSTLTVSNMSPEDSSIYLCSVAGGLLGGYTFGSGTRLTVV.

In this sample, this clone turned up once. The chain links TRBV5-1 to TRBJ2-1; TRBD2 agrees at 9 bases. Germline CDR1 reads SGHRS; CDR2 reads YFSETQ. The trim removed 0 bases at V and 8 bases at J, leaving 6 bases unmatched. The CDR3 runs to 15 residues. The CDR3 nucleotides read TGCGCCAGCAGCTTGGAGGGTAGCGGGAGCGATGAGCAGTTCTTC. Its translation: CASSLEGSGSDEQFF.

The chain recombines TRBV5-4 with TRBJ1-1; TRBD1 is a possible D gene (6 bases). The CDR3 length is 12 residues. The germline gives CDR1 SGHNT, CDR2 YYREEE (reference sequence). V lost 2 bases to trimming and J lost 6 bases, with 8 bases between them. The CDR3 DNA reads as TGTGCCAGCAGCTTTAAGGGGGCTGAAGCTTTCTTT. Translated: CASSFKGAEAFF.

This clone was found a few times. The chain joins TRBV6-7 to TRBJ2-4, with no clear D. TRBV6-7 is placed among ORFs of uncertain function. The V end lost 5 bases, the J end lost 0 bases, and 20 bases lay between the germline ends. The CDR3 totals 18 residues. Written as DNA, the CDR3 is TGTGCCAGCAGTCCCGGTATCGTCTACGGGTTAGCCAAAAACATTCAGTACTTC. Its protein product is CASSPGIVYGLAKNIQYF.

The table lists this clone with a few counts. V gene TRBV21-1 combines with J gene TRBJ2-1; TRBD1 is the table's D call, not checked against the DNA. TRBV21-1 is shown as a pseudogene. The CDR3 is made up of 14 amino acids. The CDR3 region is CASSKGQGAGEQFF. In DNA form, the CDR3 reads TGTGCCAGCAGCAAGGGACAGGGGGCGGGTGAGCAGTTCTTC.

This clone was seen only a few times. This chain connects TRBV15 to TRBJ2-7; possibly TRBD1 for D (6 bases). Trimming took 5 bases from V and 3 from J, leaving 8 bases between them. Germline V gene lookup returns CDR1 LNHNV and CDR2 YYDKDF (reference sequence). This CDR3 region has 12 residues. As DNA, the CDR3 is TGTGCCACCAGCGGCAGGGGCTACGAGCAGTACTTC. It yields the protein CATSGRGYEQYF.